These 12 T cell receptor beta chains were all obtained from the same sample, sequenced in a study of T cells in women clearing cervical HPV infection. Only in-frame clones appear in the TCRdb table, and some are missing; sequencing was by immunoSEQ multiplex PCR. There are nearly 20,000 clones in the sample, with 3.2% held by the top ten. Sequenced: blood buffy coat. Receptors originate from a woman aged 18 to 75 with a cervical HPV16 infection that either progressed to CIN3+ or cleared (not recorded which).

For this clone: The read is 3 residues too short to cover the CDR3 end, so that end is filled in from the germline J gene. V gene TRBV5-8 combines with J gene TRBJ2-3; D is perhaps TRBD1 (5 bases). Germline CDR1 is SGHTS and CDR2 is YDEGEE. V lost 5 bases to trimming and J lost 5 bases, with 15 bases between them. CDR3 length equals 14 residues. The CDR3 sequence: CASRNRQKGDTQYF. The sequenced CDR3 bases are TGTGCCAGCAGAAACAGGCAAAAGGGAGATACG.

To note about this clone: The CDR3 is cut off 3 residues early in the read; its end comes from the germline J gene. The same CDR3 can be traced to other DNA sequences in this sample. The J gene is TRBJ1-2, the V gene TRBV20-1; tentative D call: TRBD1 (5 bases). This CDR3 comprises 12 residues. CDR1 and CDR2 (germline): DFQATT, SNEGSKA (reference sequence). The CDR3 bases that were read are TGCAGTGCTAGAGATCGATCAGGGGGC. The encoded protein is CSARDRSGG. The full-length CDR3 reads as CSARDRSGGYTF.

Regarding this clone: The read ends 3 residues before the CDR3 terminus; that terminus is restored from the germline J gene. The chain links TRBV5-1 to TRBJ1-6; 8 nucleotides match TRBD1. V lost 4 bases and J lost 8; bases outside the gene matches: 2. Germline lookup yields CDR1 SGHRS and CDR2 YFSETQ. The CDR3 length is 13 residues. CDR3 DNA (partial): TGCGCCAGCAGCCCGGACAGGGATTCACCC. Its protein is CASSPDRDSP. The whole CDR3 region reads CASSPDRDSPLHF.

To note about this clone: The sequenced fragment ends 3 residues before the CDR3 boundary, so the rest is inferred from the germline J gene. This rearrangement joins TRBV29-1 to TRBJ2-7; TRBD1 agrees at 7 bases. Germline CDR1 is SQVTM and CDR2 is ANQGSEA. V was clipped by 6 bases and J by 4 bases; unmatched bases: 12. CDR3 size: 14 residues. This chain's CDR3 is CSVPRQGGSYEQYF. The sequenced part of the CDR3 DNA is TGCAGCGTCCCACGACAGGGCGGCTCTTACGAG.

The CDR3 here is CAWSSGLDGSYTF. The sequenced part of the CDR3 DNA is TGTGCCTGGAGTAGCGGGCTAGACGGAAGC. The V gene is TRBV30, the J gene TRBJ1-2; D is ambiguous. The read ends 3 residues shy of where the CDR3 ends; the end is completed using the germline J gene. CDR3 length: 13 amino acids. Germline V lookup: CDR1 GTSNPN, CDR2 SVGIG (reference sequence).

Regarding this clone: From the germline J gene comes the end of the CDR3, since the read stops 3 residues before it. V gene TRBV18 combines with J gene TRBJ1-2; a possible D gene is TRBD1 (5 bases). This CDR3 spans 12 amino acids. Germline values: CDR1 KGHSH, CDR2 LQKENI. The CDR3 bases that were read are TGTGCCAGCTCGCGTGACCCGGGACTT. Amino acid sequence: CASSRDPGL. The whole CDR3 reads CASSRDPGLYTF.

CDR3 loop: CASSINYEQYF. The sequenced CDR3 bases are TGTGCCAGCAGTATCAACTACGAG. This sequence joins TRBV28 and TRBJ2-7; D uncertain. The CDR3 end lies 3 residues beyond the end of the read and is filled in from the germline J gene. Germline assignment: CDR1 MDHEN and CDR2 SYDVKM. Trimming took off 5 bases at V and 3 bases at J, with 5 bases between the two ends. The CDR3 runs 11 residues. Variable domain in full (rest from reference TRBV28 and TRBJ2-7): DVKVTQSSRYLVKRTGEKVFLECVQDMDHENMFWYRQDPGLGLRLIYFSYDVKMKEKGDIPEGYSVSREKKERFSLILESASTNQTSMYLCASSINYEQYFGPGTRLTVT.

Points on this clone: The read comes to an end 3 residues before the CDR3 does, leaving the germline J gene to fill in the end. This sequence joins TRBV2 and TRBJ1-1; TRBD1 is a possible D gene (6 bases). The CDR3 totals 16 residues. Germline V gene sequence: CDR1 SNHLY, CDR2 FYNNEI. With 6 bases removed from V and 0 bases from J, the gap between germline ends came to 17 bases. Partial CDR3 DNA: TGTGCCAGCAGGGGGGGGCTGAGGGGCATGAACACTGAA. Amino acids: CASRGGLRGMNTE. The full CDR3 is CASRGGLRGMNTEAFF.

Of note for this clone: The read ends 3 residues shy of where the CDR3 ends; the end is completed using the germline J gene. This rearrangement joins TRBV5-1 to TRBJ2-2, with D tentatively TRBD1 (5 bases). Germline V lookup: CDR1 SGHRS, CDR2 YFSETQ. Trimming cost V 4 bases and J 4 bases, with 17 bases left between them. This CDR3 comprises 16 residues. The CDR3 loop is CASSLRGPPGTGELFF. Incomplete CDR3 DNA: TGCGCCAGCAGCCTAAGGGGTCCGCCGGGCACCGGGGAG.

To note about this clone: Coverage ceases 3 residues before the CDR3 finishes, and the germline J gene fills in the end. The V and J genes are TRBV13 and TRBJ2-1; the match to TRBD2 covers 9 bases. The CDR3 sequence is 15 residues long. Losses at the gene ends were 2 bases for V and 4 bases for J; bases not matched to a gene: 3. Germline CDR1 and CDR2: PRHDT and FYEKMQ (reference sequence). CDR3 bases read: TGTGCCAGCAGCTTACGGACTAGCGTATACAATGAG. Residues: CASSLRTSVYNE. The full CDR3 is CASSLRTSVYNEQFF. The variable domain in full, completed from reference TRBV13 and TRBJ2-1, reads AAGVIQSPRHLIKEKRETATLKCYPIPRHDTVYWYQQGPGQDPQFLISFYEKMQSDKGSIPDRFSAQQFSDYHSELNMSSLELGDSALYFCASSLRTSVYNEQFFGPGTRLTVL.

The CDR3 here is CAIAERSGNTIYF. The CDR3 DNA, read in part, is TGTGCCATTGCGGAACGCTCTGGAAACACC. This chain uses TRBV19 with TRBJ1-3; D is undetermined. The read comes to an end 3 residues before the CDR3 does, leaving the germline J gene to fill in the end. Germline V CDR1 and CDR2: LNHDA, SQIVND (reference sequence). Between the trimmed V and J ends, which lost 10 bases and 0 bases, there was a span of 10 bases. This CDR3 has 13 amino acids. Drawing the rest from reference TRBV19 and TRBJ1-3, the complete variable domain is DGGITQSPKYLFRKEGQNVTLSCEQNLNHDAMYWYRQDPGQGLRLIYYSQIVNDFQKGDIAEGYSVSREKKESFPLTVTSAQKNPTAFYLCAIAERSGNTIYFGEGSWLTVV.

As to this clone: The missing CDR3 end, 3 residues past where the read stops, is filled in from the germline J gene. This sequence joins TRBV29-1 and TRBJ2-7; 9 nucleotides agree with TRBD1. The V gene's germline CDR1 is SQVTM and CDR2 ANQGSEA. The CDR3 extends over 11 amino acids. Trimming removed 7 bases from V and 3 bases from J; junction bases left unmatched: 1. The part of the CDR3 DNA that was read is TGCAGCGCGGGACAGGGCTACGAG. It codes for CSAGQGYE. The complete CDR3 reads CSAGQGYEQYF.